These 4 T cell receptor beta chains came from one sample sequenced in a study of beta chain features in type 1 diabetes. Every bit of the isolated RNA underwent reverse transcription, so sequencing read expressed TCRB transcripts. The assay was immunoSEQ multiplex PCR, and TCRdb's table has in-frame clones only and misses some. The repertoire holds over 500,000 clones, about 14% seen once, with about 0.097% in the top ten. The sample comprised naive CD4+ T cells from blood. These receptors all stem from a man between 18 and 29 years old in good health.

The rearrangement links TRBV5-4 to TRBJ1-2; D unclear. Trimming stripped 3 bases from V and 8 bases from J, with 17 bases between. CDR1 is SGHNT and CDR2 is YYREEE in the germline V gene (reference sequence). The CDR3 totals 14 residues. Written as DNA, the CDR3 is TGTGCCAGCAGCTCCATTGCCCAGTCGGAGGGCTACACCTTC. The encoded protein is CASSSIAQSEGYTF. Filled out from reference TRBV5-4 and TRBJ1-2, the complete variable domain reads ETGVTQSPTHLIKTRGQQVTLRCSSQSGHNTVSWYQQALGQGPQFIFQYYREEENGRGNFPPRFSGLQFPNYSSELNVNALELDDSALYLCASSSIAQSEGYTFGSGTRLTVV.

The rearrangement uses TRBV19 and TRBJ2-1; D possibly matches TRBD1 or TRBD2 (5 bases each). The V gene lost 7 bases and the J gene lost 8 bases, with 18 bases spanning the gap. The CDR3 covers 14 residues. Germline CDR1 reads LNHDA; CDR2 reads SQIVND (reference sequence). The CDR3 reads CASKTGPTRDEQFF. In DNA form, the CDR3 reads TGTGCCAGTAAGACGGGGCCCACCCGGGATGAGCAGTTCTTC.

This clone was seen more than once but under ten times. The genes are TRBV14 and TRBJ2-7; D gene ambiguous. Trimming removed 1 base at V and 6 bases at J, with 7 bases between. This CDR3 contains 12 residues. Germline CDR1 and CDR2: SGHDN and FVKESK. DNA for the CDR3: TGTGCCAGCAGCCAAGTTCAGTCCGAGCAGTACTTC. Its translation is CASSQVQSEQYF.

In this sample, this clone turned up a few times. The chain carries TRBV30 and TRBJ1-6; 10 nucleotides agree with TRBD1. Germline assignment: CDR1 GTSNPN and CDR2 SVGIG (reference sequence). The CDR3 is 17 residues long. V was pared by 3 bases and J by 6 bases, with 11 bases of the junction left unmatched. CDR3 sequence reads: CAWSRQGTGDSNSPLHF. The CDR3 bases are TGTGCCTGGAGCCGTCAAGGGACAGGGGACAGTAATTCACCCCTCCACTTT.